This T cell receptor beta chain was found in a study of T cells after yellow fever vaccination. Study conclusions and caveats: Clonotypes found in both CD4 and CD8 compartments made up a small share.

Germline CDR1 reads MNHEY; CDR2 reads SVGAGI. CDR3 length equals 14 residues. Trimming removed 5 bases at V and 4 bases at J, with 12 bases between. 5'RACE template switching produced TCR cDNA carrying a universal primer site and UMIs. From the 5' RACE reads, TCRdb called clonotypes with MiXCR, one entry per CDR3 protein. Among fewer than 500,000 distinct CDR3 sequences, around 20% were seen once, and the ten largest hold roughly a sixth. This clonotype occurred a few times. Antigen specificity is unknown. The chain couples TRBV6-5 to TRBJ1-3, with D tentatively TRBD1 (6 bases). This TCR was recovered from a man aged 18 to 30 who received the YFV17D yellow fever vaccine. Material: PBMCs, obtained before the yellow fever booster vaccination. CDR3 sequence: CASSRTVGGNTIYF. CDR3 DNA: TGTGCCAGCAGTCGGACAGTTGGGGGAAACACCATATATTTT.